The clone carrying this TCR beta chain was counted a few times. PCR was performed a second time for about 7 to 11 cycles using a sample-barcoded 5' primer and a J-beta primer mix. TCRdb ran MiXCR on the 5' RACE reads and lists one entry per CDR3 protein. Here the sample spans 500,000 to 600,000 distinct CDR3 sequences, roughly a quarter being singletons. V lost 6 bases and J lost 7; bases outside the gene matches: 5. CDR3 length: 13 amino acids. From germline, CDR1 is SQVTM and CDR2 ANQGSEA. The data are from a study of blood T cells in healthy people across ages. V is TRBV29-1 and J is TRBJ2-5, with 13 bases matching TRBD2. The receptor was isolated from a woman aged 70-85 years in good health. Specimen: blood. CDR3 DNA sequence: TGCAGCGTAAGACTAGCGGGGGGTAGGACCCAGTACTTC. Translation gives CSVRLAGGRTQYF.